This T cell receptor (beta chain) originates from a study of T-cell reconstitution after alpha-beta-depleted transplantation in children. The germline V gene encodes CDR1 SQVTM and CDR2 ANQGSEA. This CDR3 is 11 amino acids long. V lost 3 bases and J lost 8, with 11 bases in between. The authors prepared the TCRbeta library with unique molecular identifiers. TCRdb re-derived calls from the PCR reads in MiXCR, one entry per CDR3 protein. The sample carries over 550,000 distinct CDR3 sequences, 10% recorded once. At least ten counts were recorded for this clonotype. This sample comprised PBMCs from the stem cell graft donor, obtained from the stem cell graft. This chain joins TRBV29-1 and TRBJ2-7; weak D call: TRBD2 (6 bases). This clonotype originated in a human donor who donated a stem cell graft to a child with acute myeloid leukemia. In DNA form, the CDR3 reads TGCAGCGTTGATGGAGGGCTCAAGCAGTACTTC. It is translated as CSVDGGLKQYF.